These 17 T cell receptor beta chains were sequenced from one sample in a study of blood T cell repertoires in COVID-19. Using immunoSEQ multiplex PCR, the repertoire was profiled, and TCRdb retains in-frame clones only, with some absent. This sample yields around 32,000 clones, of which around 90% are seen a single time; over 0.95% belongs to the top ten. The source material was peripheral blood. Receptors originate from a man between 65 and 85 years old with active or convalescent COVID-19.

V gene TRBV6-5 combines with J gene TRBJ2-2; the D is unclear. This CDR3 comprises 14 residues. V lost 4 bases and J 1 base, leaving 7 bases between the germline ends. The germline V gene encodes CDR1 MNHEY and CDR2 SVGAGI. The CDR3 DNA follows: TGTGCCAGCAGTTCAGTCCTGAACACCGGGGAGCTGTTTTTT. Its protein is CASSSVLNTGELFF.

The V call is TRBV6-5, the J call TRBJ1-6, with D perhaps matching TRBD1 (6 bases). The CDR3 is 15 amino acids. CDR1 and CDR2 from the germline V gene are MNHEY and SVGAGI. V was cut by 6 bases and J by 11 bases, with 20 bases left in between. The CDR3 protein is CASRLSDRLGAPLHF. The CDR3 DNA reads as TGTGCCAGCAGACTCTCGGACAGACTCGGGGCACCCCTCCACTTT.

CDR3 nucleotides: TGCAGCGTTGCCCGGACAGGGGGTAACTATGGCTACACCTTC. It yields the protein CSVARTGGNYGYTF. V usage is TRBV29-1 and J usage is TRBJ1-2; the match to TRBD1 covers 10 bases. Germline loops: CDR1 SQVTM, CDR2 ANQGSEA. V lost 4 bases and J lost 1; bases outside the gene matches: 3. The CDR3 is 14 residues long.

This clone was seen a few times. V usage is TRBV4-2 and J usage is TRBJ2-7; TRBD2 aligns across 10 bases. CDR1 is LGHNA, CDR2 YNFKEQ, per germline. The CDR3 has 17 residues. With V trimmed by 1 base and J by 7 bases, 13 bases remained unmatched. The CDR3 nucleotides read TGTGCCAGCAGCCAAGCGGCCCAGCGGGGGGGCCTGAGGGAGCAGTACTTC. Its protein is CASSQAAQRGGLREQYF.

This clone showed up just once. The rearrangement joins TRBV15 to TRBJ1-4, with 12 bases matching TRBD1. The CDR3 totals 16 residues. Unmatched junction bases numbered 14, after V lost 11 bases and J lost 7 bases. Germline CDR1 LNHNV, CDR2 YYDKDF (reference sequence). The CDR3 is CASGRGQGAAGEKLFF. CDR3 nucleotide sequence: TGTGCCTCTGGGAGGGGACAGGGGGCGGCGGGTGAAAAACTGTTTTTT.

This chain links TRBV19 with TRBJ1-4; unclear D gene. Trimming removed 2 bases from V and 0 bases from J, with 10 bases in between. The V gene's germline CDR1 is LNHDA and CDR2 SQIVND (reference sequence). The CDR3 length is 16 residues. The CDR3 DNA sequence: TGTGCCAGTAGTATACGAGGAGATGCAACTAATGAAAAACTGTTTTTT. It encodes CASSIRGDATNEKLFF.

This chain links TRBV5-1 with TRBJ2-2, with D tentatively TRBD2 (6 bases). Looked up from germline, CDR1 is SGHRS and CDR2 is YFSETQ. V lost 4 bases, J lost 1 base, and 17 bases lay in between. The CDR3 consists of 17 residues. In DNA, the CDR3 is TGCGCCAGCAGCCTGGGGACCGGGAGTATGAACACCGGGGAGCTGTTTTTT. This encodes CASSLGTGSMNTGELFF.

V and J are TRBV5-1 and TRBJ2-1, with TRBD2 matching over 14 bases. J lost 5 bases, V lost 4 bases, and 11 bases had no gene match. This CDR3 has 18 residues. Germline V gives CDR1 SGHRS, CDR2 YFSETQ. CDR3 DNA sequence: TGCGCCAGCAGCCAAAGACTAGCGGGAGGGCCGTCAGACAATGAGCAGTTCTTC. It is translated as CASSQRLAGGPSDNEQFF.

The chain uses TRBV5-1 and TRBJ2-1; 7 nucleotides line up with TRBD2. V lost 4 bases to trimming and J lost 8 bases; unmatched junction nucleotides: 9. Germline V CDR1 and CDR2: SGHRS, YFSETQ. The CDR3 covers 14 residues. This chain's CDR3 is CASSPLSTSDEQFF. The CDR3 nucleotides read TGCGCCAGCAGCCCCTTAAGTACTAGCGATGAGCAGTTCTTC.

As concerns this clone: The junction does not match germline at one end; this may be a read error. CDR3 nucleotide sequence: TGTGCTAGCAGCGGGGGGGCGGACAATGAGCAGTTCTTC. It codes for CASSGGADNEQFF. The V and J genes are TRBV7-7 and TRBJ2-1; 10 nucleotides match TRBD2. Germline V CDR1 and CDR2: SSHAT, FNYEAQ (reference sequence). CDR3 length: 13 amino acids.

The chain is built from TRBV18 and TRBJ1-5; no firm D call. Germline CDR1 and CDR2: KGHSH and LQKENI. V was cut by 2 bases and J by 5 bases, with 7 bases left in between. The CDR3 is 13 amino acids. The CDR3 loop is CASSPLGDQPQHF. The CDR3 DNA sequence: TGTGCCAGCTCACCATTGGGCGATCAGCCCCAGCATTTT.

V and J are TRBV19 and TRBJ1-1, with D unclear. Germline CDR1 and CDR2: LNHDA and SQIVND (reference sequence). CDR3 length: 13 residues. Trimming pared 5 bases from V and 10 bases from J, leaving 17 bases between. The CDR3 is CASSWTGGLVAFF. The CDR3 region has the DNA TGTGCCAGTAGTTGGACTGGTGGACTAGTAGCTTTCTTT.

The CDR3 DNA is TGTGCCAGCAGCTCCCTTAGCGGGCCGAACACCGGGGAGCTGTTTTTT. Translating gives CASSSLSGPNTGELFF. This chain links TRBV11-2 with TRBJ2-2, with 7 bases matching TRBD2. The V gene's germline CDR1 is SGHAT and CDR2 FQNNGV. The CDR3 is 16 residues long. V trimming: 4 bases; J trimming: 0 bases; junction bases outside the gene matches: 5.

This clone was recorded once. CDR3 coding DNA: TGTGCCTCGGCAGGGGAGCTTGAACAGCCCCAGCATTTT. Translating gives CASAGELEQPQHF. The chain joins TRBV2 to TRBJ1-5, with a possible D match to TRBD1 (6 bases). CDR1 and CDR2 from the germline V gene are SNHLY and FYNNEI. This CDR3 has 13 residues. Trimming shortened V by 11 bases and J by 7 bases, and 18 bases separated the two germline ends.

CDR3 region: CASSLGQMGYEQYF. Written as DNA, the CDR3 is TGCGCCAGCAGCTTGGGACAGATGGGATACGAGCAGTACTTC. This chain uses TRBV5-1 with TRBJ2-7; tentative D call: TRBD1 (5 bases). The V and J ends lost 0 bases and 4 bases respectively, with 11 bases between them. Germline V gene lookup returns CDR1 SGHRS and CDR2 YFSETQ. This CDR3 is built from 14 residues.

This chain connects TRBV15 to TRBJ2-7; 7 bases align to TRBD1. Unmatched junction bases numbered 5, after V lost 0 bases and J lost 0 bases. Germline-derived CDR1 and CDR2 are LNHNV and YYDKDF (reference sequence). The CDR3 extends over 16 amino acids. In DNA, the CDR3 is TGTGCCACCAGCAGAGATAGCAGGGGGAGCTCCTACGAGCAGTACTTC. This sequence encodes CATSRDSRGSSYEQYF.

This chain connects TRBV24-1 to TRBJ1-1; 7 bases fit TRBD1. The CDR3 is 17 residues long. Losses at the gene ends were 2 bases for V and 0 bases for J; bases not matched to a gene: 8. Germline assignment: CDR1 KGHDR and CDR2 SFDVKD. The CDR3 nucleotides are TGTGCCACCAGTGATTCGAGGGACAGCCTAATGAACACTGAAGCTTTCTTT. Its translation is CATSDSRDSLMNTEAFF.